These T cell receptor beta chains were read from a single sample in a study of radiotherapy plus CTLA-4 blockade in lung cancer. The repertoire was sequenced with immunoSEQ multiplex PCR; TCRdb's copy has only in-frame clones and lacks some. The table lists around 80,000 clones, roughly four fifths of them singletons. The material was peripheral blood, obtained from a patient treated with radiotherapy plus ipilimumab. The receptors here all came from a human donor with non-small cell lung cancer who had stable disease on radiotherapy plus ipilimumab. Each CDR3 is given with its conserved first and last residue. Fields, in order: CDR3 length, V gene, D gene, CDR3 protein. A D gene is named only where the DNA matches it firmly.

len: 14; v_gene: TRBV5-1; d_gene: .; CDR3aa: CASSPGGGQETQYF
len: 13; v_gene: TRBV6-5; d_gene: .; CDR3aa: CAGAEAYNSPLHF
len: 14; v_gene: TRBV5-1; d_gene: TRBD1; CDR3aa: CASSRTGATDTQYF
len: 14; v_gene: TRBV19; d_gene: .; CDR3aa: CASSIAGPGTEAFF
len: 13; v_gene: TRBV19; d_gene: .; CDR3aa: CASSMSSYNEQFF
len: 17; v_gene: TRBV18; d_gene: .; CDR3aa: CASSALGTQIGNTEAFF
len: 13; v_gene: TRBV7-2; d_gene: .; CDR3aa: CASSLSPNSPLHF
len: 13; v_gene: TRBV5-4; d_gene: .; CDR3aa: CASSLRGTYEQYF
len: 15; v_gene: TRBV28; d_gene: .; CDR3aa: CASRPLGVGDEKLFF
len: 14; v_gene: TRBV11-2; d_gene: .; CDR3aa: CASSLLGFADTQYF
len: 15; v_gene: TRBV11-1; d_gene: TRBD1; CDR3aa: CASSLTLDRGETQYF
len: 14; v_gene: TRBV7-8; d_gene: .; CDR3aa: CASRPASLAYEQYF
len: 15; v_gene: TRBV28; d_gene: TRBD1; CDR3aa: CASTTTTTGGRTQYF
len: 14; v_gene: TRBV28; d_gene: .; CDR3aa: CASHRGTYGNTIYF
len: 14; v_gene: TRBV15; d_gene: .; CDR3aa: CATSREAGAGGYTF
len: 12; v_gene: TRBV6-5; d_gene: .; CDR3aa: CASTESLTEAFF